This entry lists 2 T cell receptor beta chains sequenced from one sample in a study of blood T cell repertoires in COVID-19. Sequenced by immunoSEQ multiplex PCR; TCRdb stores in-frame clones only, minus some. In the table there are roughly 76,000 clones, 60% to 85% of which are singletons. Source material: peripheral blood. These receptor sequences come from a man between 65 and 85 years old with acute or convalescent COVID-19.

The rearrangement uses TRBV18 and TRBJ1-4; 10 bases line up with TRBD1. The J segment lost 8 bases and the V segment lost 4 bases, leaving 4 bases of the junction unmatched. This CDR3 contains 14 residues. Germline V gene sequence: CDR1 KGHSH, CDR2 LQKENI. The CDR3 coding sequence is TGTGCCAGCTCACGGGACAGGGGTACGGAAAAACTGTTTTTT. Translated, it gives CASSRDRGTEKLFF.

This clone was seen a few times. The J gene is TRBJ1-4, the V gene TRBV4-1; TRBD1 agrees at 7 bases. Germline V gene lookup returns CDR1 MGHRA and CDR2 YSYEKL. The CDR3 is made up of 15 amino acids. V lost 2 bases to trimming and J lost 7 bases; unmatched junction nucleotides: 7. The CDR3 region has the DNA TGCGCCAGCAGCCAAAACCCGGGACAGCTTGAAAAACTGTTTTTT. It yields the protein CASSQNPGQLEKLFF.